This T cell receptor (beta chain) was identified in a study of blood T cell repertoires in COVID-19. The wider study: Samples taken during acute and convalescent COVID-19 were collected in the United States, Italy and Spain. The cDNA or gDNA used as material had been derived from T cells, B-cell-depleted T cells, or PBMCs.

V was pared by 6 bases and J by 0 bases, with 14 bases between. The CDR3 consists of 15 residues. The germline CDR1 and CDR2 sequences are SNHLY and FYNNEI. Original handling: Quantification of nucleated cells was approximated via reference gene primer amplification. Some clones are missing from TCRdb's copy, which holds only in-frame ones; the method was immunoSEQ multiplex PCR. The V and J calls and clone size are taken from that table; D and trimming were inferred from the DNA. The table includes 250,000 to 300,000 clones, approximately 90% detected once. This TCR came from a woman in her thirties who had recovered from COVID-19. The sequenced sample consisted of peripheral blood. V and J are TRBV2 and TRBJ1-2; TRBD1 might be the D (5 bases). Here the CDR3 reads CASSPGAQPNYGYTF. The CDR3 DNA sequence: TGTGCCAGCAGCCCTGGGGCCCAACCTAACTATGGCTACACCTTC.